This T cell receptor beta chain appears in the sequencing data of a study of blood T cell repertoires in COVID-19. Study-wide context: Material from acute and convalescent COVID-19 was sourced from the United States, Italy and Spain. Sources were T cells, B-cell-depleted T cells, or PBMCs; the material itself was cDNA or gDNA.

V trimming: 0 bases; J trimming: 2 bases; junction bases outside the gene matches: 4. Germline loops: CDR1 MNHNS, CDR2 SASEGT. CDR3 length equals 16 residues. The protocol was immunoSEQ multiplex PCR, while the TCRdb copy is restricted to in-frame clones and leaves out a portion. The sample includes approximately 310,000 clones, roughly 88% of them seen just once. The sequenced sample was PBMCs or T cells enriched from blood (not recorded which). The TCR originated in a man aged 25-45 years who had recovered from COVID-19. V gene TRBV6-1 combines with J gene TRBJ2-1; TRBD1 matches at 7 bases. The chain's CDR3 is CASSEAGTGAYNEQFF. CDR3 coding DNA: TGTGCCAGCAGTGAAGCGGGAACAGGGGCCTACAATGAGCAGTTCTTC.